Below are 22 T cell receptor beta chains sequenced from a single sample in a study of blood T cells in healthy people across ages. For the second PCR, which ran for about 7 to 11 cycles, a sample-barcoded 5' primer and a J-beta primer mix were used. TCRdb re-derived calls from the 5' RACE reads in MiXCR, one entry per CDR3 protein. This table holds about 600,000 distinct CDR3 sequences, around 48% found once. Sequenced sample: blood. The receptor set was obtained from an elderly man in good health.

J is TRBJ1-6 and V is TRBV20-1; D may be TRBD1 (6 bases). The CDR3 spans 13 residues. From germline, CDR1 is DFQATT and CDR2 SNEGSKA (reference sequence). Trimming stripped 6 bases from V and 10 bases from J, with 16 bases between. Here the CDR3 reads CSAQDSATSPLHF. Here the CDR3 DNA reads TGCAGTGCCCAGGACAGTGCCACCTCACCCCTCCACTTT.

This clonotype was detected many times. The CDR3 nucleotides are TGTGCCAGCAGCTTAGTTTGGACTAGCGGGAGCAATGAGCAGTTCTTC. It yields the protein CASSLVWTSGSNEQFF. The chain recombines TRBV7-9 with TRBJ2-1, with 13 positions matching TRBD2. The CDR3 runs 16 residues. J gave up 6 bases and V 1 base, and 3 bases lay outside the gene matches. In germline, CDR1 is SEHNR, CDR2 FQNEAQ (reference sequence).

The CDR3 nucleotides read TGTGCCAGCAGCTTAGCGGCGAGTCCAGGACTAAACATTCAGTACTTC. Its protein product is CASSLAASPGLNIQYF. The rearrangement uses TRBV7-2 and TRBJ2-4; D perhaps matches TRBD2 (5 bases). CDR1 and CDR2 (germline): SGHTA, FQGNSA. This CDR3 comprises 16 residues. The germline V and J ends were trimmed by 0 bases and 6 bases, with 15 bases remaining between them.

This chain uses TRBV6-2 or TRBV6-3 with TRBJ1-2, with D unresolved. The V gene lost 1 base and the J gene lost 8 bases, with 5 bases spanning the gap. This CDR3 region has 11 residues. Germline V gene data show CDR1 as MNHEY and CDR2 as SVGEGT. The CDR3 DNA sequence: TGTGCCAGCAGTTACTTGAGCGGCTACACCTTC. It codes for CASSYLSGYTF.

This sequence joins TRBV7-2 and TRBJ2-1, with D unclear. The V end lost 5 bases, the J end lost 7 bases, and 18 bases lay between the germline ends. Germline lookup yields CDR1 SGHTA and CDR2 FQGNSA. This CDR3 contains 15 residues. This CDR3 is CASSIDATTNNEQFF. The CDR3, as DNA: TGTGCCAGCAGCATAGACGCCACCACTAATAATGAGCAGTTCTTC.

This sequence joins TRBV6-2 or TRBV6-3 and TRBJ2-1, with 12 bases that match TRBD2. CDR1 and CDR2 (germline): MNHEY, SVGEGT. This CDR3 has 15 residues. After removal of 5 bases from V and 7 bases from J, the junction contained 6 bases not matched to a gene. DNA for the CDR3: TGTGCCAGCAGTACCCCTAGCGGGAGGGGGAATGAGCAGTTCTTC. Translating it yields CASSTPSGRGNEQFF.

This rearrangement joins TRBV6-2 or TRBV6-3 to TRBJ1-1, with D possibly being TRBD1 (5 bases). Germline CDR1 is MNHEY and CDR2 is SVGEGT. This CDR3 contains 13 residues. V was trimmed by 5 bases and J by 8 bases, leaving 15 bases between them. The CDR3 sequence is CASSPQTWGEAFF. The CDR3 coding sequence is TGTGCCAGCAGTCCCCAGACATGGGGCGAAGCTTTCTTT.

The V gene is TRBV9, the J gene TRBJ2-5; 7 nucleotides agree with TRBD2. The end of the DNA is better explained by TRBJ2-7, so the J call may be wrong. Germline values: CDR1 SGDLS, CDR2 YYNGEE. The CDR3 has 14 amino acids. For the CDR3, the DNA is TGTGCCAGCAGCGCCGGGACTACAGCCTACGAGCAGTACTTC. The encoded protein is CASSAGTTAYEQYF.

The chain combines TRBV7-2 with TRBJ1-6; weak D call: TRBD1 (5 bases). CDR1 and CDR2 (germline): SGHTA, FQGNSA. The CDR3 is 15 amino acids. Trimming removed 4 bases from V and 7 bases from J, with 14 bases in between. The DNA for the CDR3 is TGTGCCAGCAGCTCGAAAGGGGATGGGAATTCACCCCTCCACTTT. Amino acid sequence: CASSSKGDGNSPLHF.

CDR3 region: CSAELAGSYEQYF. The CDR3 DNA sequence: TGCAGTGCTGAACTAGCGGGGAGTTACGAGCAGTACTTC. This rearrangement joins TRBV20-1 to TRBJ2-7; 10 bases map to TRBD2. The germline V gene encodes CDR1 DFQATT and CDR2 SNEGSKA (reference sequence). The CDR3 is 13 amino acids. The ends lost 5 bases at V and 4 bases at J; junction bases unmatched: 5.

A word on this clonotype: A much larger clone lies a single base off, so this may be a read error. The chain is built from TRBV4-1 and TRBJ1-2, with 7 bases that match TRBD1. Germline V gives CDR1 MGHRA, CDR2 YSYEKL. V was clipped by 1 base and J by 5 bases; unmatched bases: 10. The CDR3 covers 16 residues. CDR3 residues: CASSQGQGGVWYGYTF. The CDR3 nucleotides are TGCGCCAGCAGCCAAGGGCAGGGGGGAGTTTGGTATGGCTACACCTTC.

Only a few counts were recorded for this clonotype. The V call is TRBV29-1, the J call TRBJ2-7; 13 bases map to TRBD2. V lost 4 bases and J lost 7; bases outside the gene matches: 4. Germline values: CDR1 SQVTM, CDR2 ANQGSEA. The CDR3 runs 13 residues. The CDR3 reads CSVATSGRGEQYF. Here the CDR3 DNA reads TGCAGCGTTGCAACTAGCGGGAGGGGGGAGCAGTACTTC.

The gene calls are TRBV28 and TRBJ2-1, with 9 bases identical to TRBD2. The CDR3 covers 16 residues. Germline assignment: CDR1 MDHEN and CDR2 SYDVKM. V was clipped by 5 bases and J by 4 bases; unmatched bases: 9. As DNA, the CDR3 is TGTGCCAGCAGTCTCCCCGGGACTAGCCGTTACAATGAGCAGTTCTTC. It codes for CASSLPGTSRYNEQFF. Together with reference TRBV28 and TRBJ2-1, the CDR3 gives the full variable domain: DVKVTQSSRYLVKRTGEKVFLECVQDMDHENMFWYRQDPGLGLRLIYFSYDVKMKEKGDIPEGYSVSREKKERFSLILESASTNQTSMYLCASSLPGTSRYNEQFFGPGTRLTVL.

The rearrangement uses TRBV7-9 and TRBJ2-2; 9 bases map to TRBD1. This CDR3 is built from 15 residues. V lost 4 bases to trimming and J lost 3 bases; unmatched junction nucleotides: 3. Per germline, CDR1 SEHNR and CDR2 FQNEAQ (reference sequence). Here the CDR3 reads CASSSDRGYTGELFF. CDR3 sequence (DNA): TGTGCCAGCAGCTCGGACAGGGGATACACCGGGGAGCTGTTTTTT. The complete variable domain, with remaining parts taken from reference TRBV7-9 and TRBJ2-2, reads DTGVSQNPRHKITKRGQNVTFRCDPISEHNRLYWYRQTLGQGPEFLTYFQNEAQLEKSRLLSDRFSAERPKGSFSTLEIQRTEQGDSAMYLCASSSDRGYTGELFFGEGSRLTVL.

This sequence joins TRBV12-3 or TRBV12-4 and TRBJ1-6; 7 positions match TRBD1. V lost 7 bases to trimming and J lost 0 bases; unmatched junction nucleotides: 3. The CDR3 loop spans 15 amino acids. The DNA of the CDR3 is TGTGCCAGCAACAGGGGAAACTCCTATAATTCACCCCTCCACTTT. This codes for CASNRGNSYNSPLHF.

This clonotype was seen a few times. The chain employs TRBV20-1 and TRBJ2-3; 15 bases agree with TRBD2. The length of the CDR3 is 16 residues. The germline V gene has CDR1 DFQATT and CDR2 SNEGSKA (reference sequence). V lost 5 bases to trimming and J lost 4 bases; unmatched junction nucleotides: 7. The CDR3 reads CSAGLAGGRGADTQYF. The CDR3 DNA follows: TGCAGTGCTGGACTAGCGGGGGGGCGAGGGGCAGATACGCAGTATTTT.

CDR3 amino acids: CASSPSGEANYGYTF. The CDR3 nucleotides read TGTGCCAGCTCACCAAGCGGGGAAGCTAACTATGGCTACACCTTC. The chain combines TRBV18 with TRBJ1-2; the D is unclear. Germline values: CDR1 KGHSH, CDR2 LQKENI. The CDR3 is 15 amino acids. V was trimmed by 2 bases and J by 0 bases, leaving 10 bases between them.

This clonotype was picked up a small number of times. The chain links TRBV5-1 to TRBJ2-1, with D possibly TRBD1 on 6 matching bases. Trimming took off 2 bases at V and 7 bases at J, with 7 bases between the two ends. The CDR3 is 12 amino acids. The germline CDR1 and CDR2 sequences are SGHRS and YFSETQ. CDR3 loop: CASSFTGNEQFF. The CDR3 bases are TGCGCCAGCAGCTTTACAGGGAATGAGCAGTTCTTC.

The chain couples TRBV7-9 to TRBJ1-5; 9 nucleotides agree with TRBD1. The germline V gene has CDR1 SEHNR and CDR2 FQNEAQ (reference sequence). The CDR3 totals 16 residues. J lost 0 bases, V lost 4 bases, and 4 bases had no gene match. CDR3 in amino acids: CASSSGTGSSNQPQHF. In nucleotides, the CDR3 is TGTGCCAGCAGCTCCGGGACAGGGTCTAGCAATCAGCCCCAGCATTTT.

This clonotype was found a few times. This rearrangement joins TRBV7-2 to TRBJ2-7; D is tentatively TRBD1 or TRBD2 (5 bases each). This CDR3 spans 17 amino acids. V was pared by 1 base and J by 0 bases, with 16 bases between. Germline CDR1 and CDR2: SGHTA and FQGNSA. The CDR3 nucleotides read TGTGCCAGCAGCTTAGGTATCTCGGGACGGTCCTCCTACGAGCAGTACTTC. The encoded protein is CASSLGISGRSSYEQYF.

The chain has TRBV6-5 and TRBJ1-6, with 9 positions matching TRBD1. The CDR3 consists of 15 residues. Looked up from germline, CDR1 is MNHEY and CDR2 is SVGAGI. V shed 10 bases, J shed 5 bases, and the junction held 9 bases outside the gene matches. CDR3: CATRNRDRDNSPLHF. CDR3 bases: TGTGCCACCAGGAACCGGGACAGGGATAATTCACCCCTCCACTTT.

This clonotype was seen just once. Germline is not matched at one junction end, which may reflect a read error. The rearrangement links TRBV7-2 to TRBJ1-1; D is unclear. Per the germline V gene, CDR1 is SGHTA and CDR2 is FQGNSA. The CDR3 sequence is 13 residues long. CDR3 amino acids: CSSSRRKGTEAFF. CDR3 coding DNA: TGTTCCAGCAGCCGTCGGAAAGGCACTGAAGCTTTCTTT. The whole variable domain, filled in from reference TRBV7-2 and TRBJ1-1, reads GAGVSQSPSNKVTEKGKDVELRCDPISGHTALYWYRQSLGQGLEFLIYFQGNSAPDKSGLPSDRFSAERTGGSVSTLTIQRTQQEDSAVYLCSSSRRKGTEAFFGQGTRLTVV.